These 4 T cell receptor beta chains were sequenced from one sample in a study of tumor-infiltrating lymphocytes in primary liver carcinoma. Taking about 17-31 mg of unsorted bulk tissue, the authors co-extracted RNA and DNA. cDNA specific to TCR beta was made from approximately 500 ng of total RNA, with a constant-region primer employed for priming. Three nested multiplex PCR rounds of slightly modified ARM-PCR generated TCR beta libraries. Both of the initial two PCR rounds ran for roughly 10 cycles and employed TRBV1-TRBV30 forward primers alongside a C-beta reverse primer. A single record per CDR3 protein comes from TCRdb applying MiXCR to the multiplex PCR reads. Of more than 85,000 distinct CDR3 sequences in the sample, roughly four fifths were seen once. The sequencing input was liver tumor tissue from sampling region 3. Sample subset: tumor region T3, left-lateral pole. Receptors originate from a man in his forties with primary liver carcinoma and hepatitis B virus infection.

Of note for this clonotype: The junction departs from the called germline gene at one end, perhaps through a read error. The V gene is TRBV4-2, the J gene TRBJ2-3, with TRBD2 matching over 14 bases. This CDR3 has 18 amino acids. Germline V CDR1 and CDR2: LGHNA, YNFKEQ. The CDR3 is CASSPGLAGEVVTDTHYF. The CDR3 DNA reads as TGTGCCAGCAGCCCGGGACTAGCGGGAGAGGTGGTCACAGATACGCATTATTTT.

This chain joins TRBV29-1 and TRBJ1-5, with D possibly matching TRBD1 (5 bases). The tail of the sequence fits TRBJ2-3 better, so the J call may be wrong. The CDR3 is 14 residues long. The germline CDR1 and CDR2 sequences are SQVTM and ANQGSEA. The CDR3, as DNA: TGCAGTGTCACCGAAGGACAAACCGGTCAGCCCCAGTATTTT. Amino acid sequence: CSVTEGQTGQPQYF.

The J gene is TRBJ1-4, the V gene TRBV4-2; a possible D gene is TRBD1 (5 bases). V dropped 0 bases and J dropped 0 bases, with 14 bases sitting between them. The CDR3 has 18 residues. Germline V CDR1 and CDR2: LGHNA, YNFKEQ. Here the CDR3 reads CASSQDHVRGATNEKLFF. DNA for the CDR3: TGTGCCAGCAGCCAAGATCATGTGCGGGGGGCAACTAATGAAAAACTGTTTTTT.

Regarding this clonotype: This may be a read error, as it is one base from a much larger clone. The CDR3 protein is CTSSPGTGGWVGTEAFF. The CDR3 nucleotides are TGCACCAGCAGCCCCGGGACAGGGGGTTGGGTGGGGACTGAAGCTTTCTTT. This rearrangement joins TRBV5-1 to TRBJ1-1; 11 bases fit TRBD1. Germline V gene sequence: CDR1 SGHRS, CDR2 YFSETQ. There are 17 residues in the CDR3. Filled out from reference TRBV5-1 and TRBJ1-1, the complete variable domain reads KAGVTQTPRYLIKTRGQQVTLSCSPISGHRSVSWYQQTPGQGLQFLFEYFSETQRNKGNFPGRFSGRQFSNSRSEMNVSTLELGDSALYLCTSSPGTGGWVGTEAFFGQGTRLTVV.